A selection of T cell receptor beta chains follows, all from one sample in a study of molecular identifiers for immune sequencing clone quantification. A single record per CDR3 protein comes from TCRdb applying MiXCR to the PCR reads. The sample yields a few hundred thousand distinct CDR3 sequences, roughly a fifth seen once. Specimen: naive CD8+ T cells from blood, with Jurkat cell RNA spiked in. Source of these receptors: a human donor in good health. Some libraries in this study had Jurkat cell RNA spiked in. Both conserved end residues are part of each CDR3. The D gene is left open where the match is weak. Size tells how often a clone was seen (once, few, many) or the class of an expanded clone, and some rows leave it out.

clone size: .
J gene: TRBJ2-7
V gene: TRBV4-1
D gene: .
CDR3 DNA: TGCGCCAGCAGCCCAACAATAGCGGCCCCCTACGAGCAGTACTTC
CDR3 protein: CASSPTIAAPYEQYF

clone size: few
J gene: TRBJ2-5
V gene: TRBV20-1
D gene: .
CDR3 DNA: TGCAGTGCAAAGGGGGTATACCAAGAGACCCAGTACTTC
CDR3 protein: CSAKGVYQETQYF

clone size: few
J gene: TRBJ1-1
V gene: TRBV18
D gene: .
CDR3 DNA: TGTGCCAGCTCATCTTCGGACGCCGGAATATGGAACACTGAAGCTTTCTTT
CDR3 protein: CASSSSDAGIWNTEAFF

clone size: many
J gene: TRBJ2-2
V gene: TRBV20-1
D gene: .
CDR3 DNA: TGCAGTGCTAGTGAGGGAAGAAACACCGGGGAGCTGTTTTTT
CDR3 protein: CSASEGRNTGELFF

clone size: many
J gene: TRBJ2-3
V gene: TRBV6-2/TRBV6-3
D gene: .
CDR3 DNA: TGTGCCAGCAGTTACGAAGCTGCTAGCACAGATACGCAGTATTTT
CDR3 protein: CASSYEAASTDTQYF

clone size: many
J gene: TRBJ1-1
V gene: TRBV27
D gene: .
CDR3 DNA: TGTGCCAGCAGTCCCAGGGCAGTAAACACTGAAGCTTTCTTT
CDR3 protein: CASSPRAVNTEAFF

clone size: few
J gene: TRBJ2-7
V gene: TRBV7-6
D gene: TRBD1
CDR3 DNA: TGTGCCAGCAGCTTTGGCCGGACAGGGACCGAGCAGTACTTC
CDR3 protein: CASSFGRTGTEQYF

clone size: many
J gene: TRBJ1-5
V gene: TRBV10-3
D gene: .
CDR3 DNA: TGTGCCATCAGTGAGTCAGAGGATCAGCCCCAGCATTTT
CDR3 protein: CAISESEDQPQHF

clone size: many
J gene: TRBJ2-7
V gene: TRBV7-6
D gene: .
CDR3 DNA: TGTGCCAGCAGCACAGGAACAAGCCGCTACGAGCAGTACTTC
CDR3 protein: CASSTGTSRYEQYF

clone size: .
J gene: TRBJ2-5
V gene: TRBV3-1
D gene: .
CDR3 DNA: TGTGCCAGCAGCCAGGTGGGGGAGTCAGCTTGGGGAGAGACCCAGTACTTC
CDR3 protein: CASSQVGESAWGETQYF

clone size: .
J gene: TRBJ1-5
V gene: TRBV15
D gene: .
CDR3 DNA: TGTGCCACCCGCAAGGCAGGCCGGGCTCATCAGCCCCAGCATTTT
CDR3 protein: CATRKAGRAHQPQHF

clone size: many
J gene: TRBJ2-7
V gene: TRBV5-1
D gene: .
CDR3 DNA: TGCGCCAGCAGCTTGGGCCAGGGGTCCAACGAGCAGTACTTC
CDR3 protein: CASSLGQGSNEQYF

clone size: few
J gene: TRBJ2-7
V gene: TRBV20-1
D gene: TRBD2
CDR3 DNA: TGCAGTGCTAGAGATCGTAGCGGGAGCCTTTCCTACGAGCAGTACTTC
CDR3 protein: CSARDRSGSLSYEQYF

clone size: few
J gene: TRBJ2-7
V gene: TRBV5-1
D gene: TRBD1
CDR3 DNA: TGCGCCAGCAGCCTCCATAGGACAGGGGGCATCAACGAGCAGTACTTC
CDR3 protein: CASSLHRTGGINEQYF

clone size: .
J gene: TRBJ2-1
V gene: TRBV16
D gene: .
CDR3 DNA: TGTGCCAGCAGCCAAAACGTGGGCCCGGATGAGCAGTTCTTC
CDR3 protein: CASSQNVGPDEQFF

clone size: few
J gene: TRBJ1-3
V gene: TRBV4-1
D gene: TRBD1
CDR3 DNA: TGCGCCAGCAGCCAAGCCGGGACAGGGGAGTACACCATATATTTT
CDR3 protein: CASSQAGTGEYTIYF